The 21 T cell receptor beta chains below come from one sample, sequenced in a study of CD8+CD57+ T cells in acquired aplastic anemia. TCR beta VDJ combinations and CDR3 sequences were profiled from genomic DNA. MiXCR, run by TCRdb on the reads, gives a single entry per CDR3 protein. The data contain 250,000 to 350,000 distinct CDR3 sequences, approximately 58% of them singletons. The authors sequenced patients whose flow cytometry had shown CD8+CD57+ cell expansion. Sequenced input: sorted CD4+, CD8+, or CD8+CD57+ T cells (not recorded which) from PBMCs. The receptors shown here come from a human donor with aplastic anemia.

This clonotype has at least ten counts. The CDR3: CASSQDNSKSYEQYF. As DNA, the CDR3 is TGCGCCAGCAGCCAAGATAATTCAAAATCCTACGAGCAGTACTTC. The chain is built from TRBV4-1 and TRBJ2-7; D gene uncertain. The V gene lost 0 bases and the J gene lost 1 base, with 10 bases spanning the gap. The CDR3 loop spans 15 amino acids. Germline CDR1 MGHRA, CDR2 YSYEKL.

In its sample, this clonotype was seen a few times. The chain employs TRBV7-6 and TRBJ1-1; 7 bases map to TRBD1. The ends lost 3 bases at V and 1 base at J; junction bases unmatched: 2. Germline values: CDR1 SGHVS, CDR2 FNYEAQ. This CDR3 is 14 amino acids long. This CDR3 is CASSLAGGNTEAFF. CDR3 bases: TGTGCCAGCAGCTTGGCAGGGGGGAACACTGAAGCTTTCTTT.

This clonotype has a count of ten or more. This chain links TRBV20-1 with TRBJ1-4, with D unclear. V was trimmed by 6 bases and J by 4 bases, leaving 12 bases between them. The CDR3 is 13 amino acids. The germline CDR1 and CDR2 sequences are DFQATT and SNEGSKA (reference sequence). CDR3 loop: CSAISPRNEKLFF. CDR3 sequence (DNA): TGCAGTGCAATCTCCCCGCGTAATGAAAAACTGTTTTTT.

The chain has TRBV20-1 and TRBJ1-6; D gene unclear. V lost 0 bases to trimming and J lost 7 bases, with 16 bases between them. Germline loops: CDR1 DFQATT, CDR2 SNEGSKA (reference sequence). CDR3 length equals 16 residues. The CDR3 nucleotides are TGCAGTGCTAGAGATGGGGAACAAGGATGGAATTCACCCCTCCACTTT. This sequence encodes CSARDGEQGWNSPLHF.

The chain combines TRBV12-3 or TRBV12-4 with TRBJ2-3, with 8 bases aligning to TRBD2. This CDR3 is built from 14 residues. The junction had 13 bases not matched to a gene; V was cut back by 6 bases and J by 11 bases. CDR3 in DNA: TGTGCCAGCAGAGTAGCGGGGCCCTACAATGAGCAGTATTTT. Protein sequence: CASRVAGPYNEQYF.

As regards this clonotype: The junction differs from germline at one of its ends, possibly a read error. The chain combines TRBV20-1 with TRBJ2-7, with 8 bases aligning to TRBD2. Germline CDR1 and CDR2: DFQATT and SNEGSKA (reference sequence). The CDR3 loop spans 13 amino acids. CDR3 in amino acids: CSASRGGSAEQCF. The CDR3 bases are TGCAGTGCTAGTCGGGGGGGTAGCGCCGAGCAGTGCTTC.

The CDR3 sequence is CATSESQGAPAFF. The CDR3 DNA reads TGTGCCACCAGTGAGTCACAGGGGGCGCCCGCTTTCTTT. This chain joins TRBV24-1 and TRBJ1-1; TRBD1 matches at 9 bases. The V gene's germline CDR1 is KGHDR and CDR2 SFDVKD. The CDR3 has 13 residues. The ends lost 4 bases at V and 11 bases at J; junction bases unmatched: 7.

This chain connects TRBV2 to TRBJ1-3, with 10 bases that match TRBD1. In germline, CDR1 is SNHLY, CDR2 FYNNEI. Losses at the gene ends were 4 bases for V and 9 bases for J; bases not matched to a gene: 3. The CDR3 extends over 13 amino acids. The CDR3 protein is CASSAGQGRTIYF. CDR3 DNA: TGTGCCAGCAGTGCGGGACAGGGGCGCACCATATATTTT. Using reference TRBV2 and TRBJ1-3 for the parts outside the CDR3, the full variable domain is EPEVTQTPSHQVTQMGQEVILRCVPISNHLYFYWYRQILGQKVEFLVSFYNNEISEKSEIFDDQFSVERPDGSNFTLKIRSTKLEDSAMYFCASSAGQGRTIYFGEGSWLTVV.

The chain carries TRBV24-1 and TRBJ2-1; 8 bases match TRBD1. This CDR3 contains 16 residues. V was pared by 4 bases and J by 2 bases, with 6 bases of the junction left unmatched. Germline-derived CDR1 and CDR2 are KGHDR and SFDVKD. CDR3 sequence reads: CATSESRQGTYNEQFF. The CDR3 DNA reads TGTGCCACCAGTGAAAGTCGACAGGGGACCTACAATGAGCAGTTCTTC.

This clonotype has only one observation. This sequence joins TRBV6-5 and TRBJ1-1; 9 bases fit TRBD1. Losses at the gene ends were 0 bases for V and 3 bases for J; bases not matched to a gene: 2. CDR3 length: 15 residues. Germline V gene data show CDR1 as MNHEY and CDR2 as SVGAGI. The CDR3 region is CASSYSGTGHTEAFF. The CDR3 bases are TGTGCCAGCAGTTACTCAGGGACAGGGCACACTGAAGCTTTCTTT.

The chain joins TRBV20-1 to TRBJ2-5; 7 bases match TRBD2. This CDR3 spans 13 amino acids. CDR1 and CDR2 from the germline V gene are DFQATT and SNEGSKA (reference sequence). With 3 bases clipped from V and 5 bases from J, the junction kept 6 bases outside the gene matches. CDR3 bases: TGCAGTGCTAGCGCGGGGGAAGGTGAGACCCAGTACTTC. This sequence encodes CSASAGEGETQYF.

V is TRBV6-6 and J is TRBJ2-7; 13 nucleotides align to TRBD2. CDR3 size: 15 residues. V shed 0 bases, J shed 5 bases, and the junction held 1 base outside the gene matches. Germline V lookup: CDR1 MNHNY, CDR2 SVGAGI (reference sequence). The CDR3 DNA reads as TGTGCCAGCAGTTACTCACTAGCGGGGGGGAACGAGCAGTACTTC. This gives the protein CASSYSLAGGNEQYF.

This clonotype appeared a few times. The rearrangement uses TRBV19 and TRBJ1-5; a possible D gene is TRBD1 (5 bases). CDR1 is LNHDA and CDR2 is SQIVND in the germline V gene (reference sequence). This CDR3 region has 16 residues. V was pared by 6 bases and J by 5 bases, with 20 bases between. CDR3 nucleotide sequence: TGTGCCAGTAGGAATGGGGGGATAAGACAAGATCAGCCCCAGCATTTT. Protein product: CASRNGGIRQDQPQHF.

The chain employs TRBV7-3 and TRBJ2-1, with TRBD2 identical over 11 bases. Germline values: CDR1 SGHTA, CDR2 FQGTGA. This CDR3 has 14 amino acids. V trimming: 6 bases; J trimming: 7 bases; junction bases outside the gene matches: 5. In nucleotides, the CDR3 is TGTGCCAGCAGGTGGACTAGCGGGCAGAATGAGCAGTTCTTC. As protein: CASRWTSGQNEQFF.

For the CDR3, the DNA is TGTGCCAGTAGTATGGACGGATACTACGAGCAGTACTTC. Protein product: CASSMDGYYEQYF. The chain is built from TRBV5-5 and TRBJ2-7, with D uncertain. This CDR3 is built from 13 residues. With 8 bases removed from V and 3 bases from J, the gap between germline ends came to 15 bases. The germline V gene encodes CDR1 SGHKS and CDR2 YYEKEE (reference sequence).

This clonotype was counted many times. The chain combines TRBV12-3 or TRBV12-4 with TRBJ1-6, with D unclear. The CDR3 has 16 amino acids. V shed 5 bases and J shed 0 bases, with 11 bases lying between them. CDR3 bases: TGTGCCAGCAGTCAAATATTGAGCTCCTATAATTCACCCCTCCACTTT. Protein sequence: CASSQILSSYNSPLHF.

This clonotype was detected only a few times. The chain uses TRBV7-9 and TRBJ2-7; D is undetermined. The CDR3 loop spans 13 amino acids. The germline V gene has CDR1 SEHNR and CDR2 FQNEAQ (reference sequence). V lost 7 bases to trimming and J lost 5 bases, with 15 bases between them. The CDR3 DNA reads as TGTGCCAGCACCCTAGGCGCGTTCAACGAGCAGTACTTC. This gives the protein CASTLGAFNEQYF.

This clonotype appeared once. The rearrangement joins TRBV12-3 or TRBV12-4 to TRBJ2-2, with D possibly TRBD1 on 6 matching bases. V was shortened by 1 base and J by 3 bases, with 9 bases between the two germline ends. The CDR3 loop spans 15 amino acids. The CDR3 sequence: CASSLGWTDTGELFF. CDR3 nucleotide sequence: TGTGCCAGCAGTTTAGGTTGGACAGACACCGGGGAGCTGTTTTTT.

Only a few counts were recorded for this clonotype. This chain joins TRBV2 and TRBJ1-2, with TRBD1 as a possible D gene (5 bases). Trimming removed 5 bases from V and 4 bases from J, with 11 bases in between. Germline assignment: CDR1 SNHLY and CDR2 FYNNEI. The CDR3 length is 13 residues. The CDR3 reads CASSRQTPYGYTF. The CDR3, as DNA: TGTGCCAGCAGTAGACAGACCCCCTATGGCTACACCTTC.

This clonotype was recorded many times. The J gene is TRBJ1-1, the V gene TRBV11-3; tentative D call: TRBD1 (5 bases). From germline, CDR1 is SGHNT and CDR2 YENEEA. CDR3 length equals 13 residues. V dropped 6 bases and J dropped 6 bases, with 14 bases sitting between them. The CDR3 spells CASSRNTGSEAFF. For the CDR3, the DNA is TGTGCCAGCAGTCGAAACACAGGTTCTGAAGCTTTCTTT.

DNA for the CDR3: TGTGCCAGCAGCTTAACTGGGACAGCCTCGAACACTGAAGCTTTCTTT. It encodes CASSLTGTASNTEAFF. The V gene is TRBV7-3, the J gene TRBJ1-1; 7 bases agree with TRBD1. This CDR3 comprises 16 residues. The trim removed 0 bases at V and 1 base at J, leaving 5 bases unmatched. CDR1 and CDR2 (germline): SGHTA, FQGTGA.